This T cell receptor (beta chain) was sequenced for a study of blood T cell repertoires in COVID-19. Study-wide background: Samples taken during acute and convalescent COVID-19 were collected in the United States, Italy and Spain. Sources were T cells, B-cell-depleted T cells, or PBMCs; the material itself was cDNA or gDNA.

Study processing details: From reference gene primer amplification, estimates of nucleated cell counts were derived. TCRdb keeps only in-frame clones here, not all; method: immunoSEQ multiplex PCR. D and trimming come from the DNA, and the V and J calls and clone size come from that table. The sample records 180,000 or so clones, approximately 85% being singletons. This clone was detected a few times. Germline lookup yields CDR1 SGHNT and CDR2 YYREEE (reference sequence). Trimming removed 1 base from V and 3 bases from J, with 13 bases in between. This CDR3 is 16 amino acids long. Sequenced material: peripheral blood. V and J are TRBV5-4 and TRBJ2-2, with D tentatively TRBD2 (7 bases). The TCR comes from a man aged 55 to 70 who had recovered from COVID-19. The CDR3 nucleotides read TGTGCCAGCAGCTTGCCCCGGGGGGCGGACACCGGGGAGCTGTTTTTT. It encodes CASSLPRGADTGELFF.